The T cell receptor (beta chain) under discussion was sequenced for a study of blood T cell repertoires in COVID-19. Study-level background: The cDNA or gDNA used as material had been derived from T cells, B-cell-depleted T cells, or PBMCs.

Participant ages covered about 18 to 90 years across about 25 US areas. Cohort 3 recovery required two negative PCRs, clearance, or symptom resolution. The method was immunoSEQ multiplex PCR; TCRdb's version includes in-frame clones alone and lacks a portion of them. The profile shows 200,000 to 300,000 clones, around 89% of them singletons. The CDR3 runs to 15 residues. Trimming removed 5 bases from V and 4 bases from J; junction bases left unmatched: 7. The germline V gene encodes CDR1 SGHTA and CDR2 FQGNSA. The rearrangement uses TRBV7-2 and TRBJ1-3, with TRBD1 identical over 8 bases. The origin of this receptor is a man aged 35 to 55 who had recovered from COVID-19. Sequencing was performed on PBMCs or T cells enriched from blood (not recorded which). The CDR3 region has the DNA TGTGCCAGCAGCCCGAGCAGGGGGCCCGGAAACACCATATATTTT. It translates to CASSPSRGPGNTIYF.